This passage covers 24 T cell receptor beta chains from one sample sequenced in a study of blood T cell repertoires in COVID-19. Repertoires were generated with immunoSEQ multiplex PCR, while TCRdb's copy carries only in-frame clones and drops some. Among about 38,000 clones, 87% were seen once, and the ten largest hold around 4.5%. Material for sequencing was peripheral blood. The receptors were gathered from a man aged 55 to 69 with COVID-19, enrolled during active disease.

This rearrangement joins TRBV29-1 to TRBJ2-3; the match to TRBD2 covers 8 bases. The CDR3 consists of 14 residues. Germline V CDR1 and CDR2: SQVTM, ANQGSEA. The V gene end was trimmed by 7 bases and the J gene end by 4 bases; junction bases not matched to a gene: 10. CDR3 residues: CSAEHPAGADTQYF. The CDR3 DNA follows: TGCAGCGCAGAACATCCAGCGGGAGCAGATACGCAGTATTTT.

The CDR3 loop reads CASGVGGINSGNTIYF. CDR3 DNA sequence: TGTGCCAGCGGTGTTGGGGGGATTAACTCTGGAAACACCATATATTTT. The gene calls are TRBV2 and TRBJ1-3; D is possibly TRBD1 (5 bases). Per the germline V gene, CDR1 is SNHLY and CDR2 is FYNNEI. CDR3 length equals 16 residues. Trimming stripped 8 bases from V and 0 bases from J, with 17 bases between.

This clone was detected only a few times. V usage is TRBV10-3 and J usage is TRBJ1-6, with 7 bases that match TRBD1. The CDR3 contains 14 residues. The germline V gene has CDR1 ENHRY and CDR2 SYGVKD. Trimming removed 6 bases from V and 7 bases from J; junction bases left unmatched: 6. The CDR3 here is CAIRQGSQNSPLHF. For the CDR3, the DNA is TGTGCCATCAGACAGGGGTCTCAAAATTCACCCCTCCACTTT.

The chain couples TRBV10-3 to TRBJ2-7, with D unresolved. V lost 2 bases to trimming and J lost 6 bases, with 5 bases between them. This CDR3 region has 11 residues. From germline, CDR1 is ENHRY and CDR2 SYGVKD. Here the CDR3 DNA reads TGTGCCATCAGTGAGACGGGCGAGCAGTACTTC. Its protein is CAISETGEQYF.

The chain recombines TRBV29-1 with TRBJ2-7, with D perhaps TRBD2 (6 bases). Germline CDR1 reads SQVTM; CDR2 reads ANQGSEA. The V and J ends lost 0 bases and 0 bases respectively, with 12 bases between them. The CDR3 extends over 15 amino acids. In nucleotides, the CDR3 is TGCAGCGTTGAAGATGCCGGGGGAAGCTCCTACGAGCAGTACTTC. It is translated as CSVEDAGGSSYEQYF.

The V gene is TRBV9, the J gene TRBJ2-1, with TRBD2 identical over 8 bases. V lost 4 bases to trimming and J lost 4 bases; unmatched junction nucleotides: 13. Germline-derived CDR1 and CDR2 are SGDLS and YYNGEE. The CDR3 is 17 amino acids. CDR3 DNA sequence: TGTGCCAGCAGCCACCCTTTTGCGGGAGGCCCTTACAATGAGCAGTTCTTC. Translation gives CASSHPFAGGPYNEQFF.

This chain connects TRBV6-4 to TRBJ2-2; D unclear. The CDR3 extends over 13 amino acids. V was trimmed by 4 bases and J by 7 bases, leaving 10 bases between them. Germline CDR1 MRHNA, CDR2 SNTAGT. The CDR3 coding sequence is TGTGCCAGCAGTGGTGGCGGCTTCGGGGAGCTGTTTTTT. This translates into CASSGGGFGELFF.

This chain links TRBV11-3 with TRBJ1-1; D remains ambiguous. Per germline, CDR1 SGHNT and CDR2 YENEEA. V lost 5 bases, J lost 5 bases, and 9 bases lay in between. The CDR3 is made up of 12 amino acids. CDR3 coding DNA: TGTGCCAGCAGCCATGTCTATACTGAAGCTTTCTTT. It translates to CASSHVYTEAFF. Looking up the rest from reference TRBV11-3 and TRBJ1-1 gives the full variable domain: EAGVVQSPRYKIIEKKQPVAFWCNPISGHNTLYWYLQNLGQGPELLIRYENEEAVDDSQLPKDRFSAERLKGVDSTLKIQPAELGDSAVYLCASSHVYTEAFFGQGTRLTVV.

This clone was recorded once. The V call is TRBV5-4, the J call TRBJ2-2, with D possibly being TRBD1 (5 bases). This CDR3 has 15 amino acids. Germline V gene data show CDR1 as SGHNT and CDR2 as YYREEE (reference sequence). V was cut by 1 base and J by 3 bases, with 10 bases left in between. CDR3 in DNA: TGTGCCAGCAGCTTGAAAGGGGTTGACACCGGGGAGCTGTTTTTT. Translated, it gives CASSLKGVDTGELFF.

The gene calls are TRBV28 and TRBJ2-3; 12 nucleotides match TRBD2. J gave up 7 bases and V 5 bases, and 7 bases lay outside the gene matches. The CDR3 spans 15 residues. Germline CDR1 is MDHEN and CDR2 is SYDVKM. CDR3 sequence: CASSPRTSGMHTQYF. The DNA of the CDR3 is TGTGCCAGCAGTCCCCGGACTAGCGGGATGCATACGCAGTATTTT.

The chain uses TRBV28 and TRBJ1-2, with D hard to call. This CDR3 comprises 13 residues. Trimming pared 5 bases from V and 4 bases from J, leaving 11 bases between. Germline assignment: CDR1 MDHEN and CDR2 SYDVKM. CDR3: CASSQPGGYGYTF. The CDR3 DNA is TGTGCCAGCAGTCAACCCGGTGGCTATGGCTACACCTTC.

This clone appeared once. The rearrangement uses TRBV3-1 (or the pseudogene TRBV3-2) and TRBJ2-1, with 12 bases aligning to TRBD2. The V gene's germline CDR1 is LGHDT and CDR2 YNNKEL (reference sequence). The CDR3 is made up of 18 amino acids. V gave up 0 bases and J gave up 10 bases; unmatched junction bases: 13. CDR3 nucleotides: TGTGCCAGCAGCCAAGAATGGTCTGGGACTAGCGGGCGGGGAGAGCAGTTCTTC. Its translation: CASSQEWSGTSGRGEQFF.

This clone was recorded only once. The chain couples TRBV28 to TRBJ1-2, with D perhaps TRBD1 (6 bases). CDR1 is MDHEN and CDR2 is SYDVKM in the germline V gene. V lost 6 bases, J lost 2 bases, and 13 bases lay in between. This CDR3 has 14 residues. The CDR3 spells CASRTGTTNYGYTF. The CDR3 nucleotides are TGTGCCAGCAGAACCGGGACAACGAACTATGGCTACACCTTC.

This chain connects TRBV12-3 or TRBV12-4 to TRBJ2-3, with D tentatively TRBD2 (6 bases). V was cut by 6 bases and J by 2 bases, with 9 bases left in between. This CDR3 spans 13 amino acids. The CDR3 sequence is CASSGSNTDTQYF. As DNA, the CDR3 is TGTGCCAGCAGCGGGAGTAACACAGATACGCAGTATTTT.

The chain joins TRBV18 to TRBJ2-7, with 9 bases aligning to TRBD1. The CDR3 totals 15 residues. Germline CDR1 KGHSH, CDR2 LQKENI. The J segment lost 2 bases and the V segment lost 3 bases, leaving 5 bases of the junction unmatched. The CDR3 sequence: CASSPGTGSTYEQYF. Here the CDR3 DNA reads TGTGCCAGCTCACCGGGGACAGGGTCCACCTACGAGCAGTACTTC.

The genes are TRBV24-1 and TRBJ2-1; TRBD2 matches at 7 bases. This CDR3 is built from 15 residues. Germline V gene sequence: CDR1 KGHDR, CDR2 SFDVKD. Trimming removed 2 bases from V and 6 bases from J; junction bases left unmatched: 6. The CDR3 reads CATSDSGGDGNEQFF. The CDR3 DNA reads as TGTGCCACCAGTGATTCGGGGGGAGATGGCAATGAGCAGTTCTTC.

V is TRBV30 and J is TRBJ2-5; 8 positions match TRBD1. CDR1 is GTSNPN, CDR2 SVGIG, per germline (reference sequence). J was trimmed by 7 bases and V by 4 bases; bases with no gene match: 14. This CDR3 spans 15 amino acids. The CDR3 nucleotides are TGTGCCTGGACTACCGGGACAGGTCCTTTCGGGACCCAGTACTTC. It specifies CAWTTGTGPFGTQYF. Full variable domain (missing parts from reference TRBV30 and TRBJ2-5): SQTIHQWPATLVQPVGSPLSLECTVEGTSNPNLYWYRQAAGRGLQLLFYSVGIGQISSEVPQNLSASRPQDRQFILSSKKLLLSDSGFYLCAWTTGTGPFGTQYFGPGTRLLVL.

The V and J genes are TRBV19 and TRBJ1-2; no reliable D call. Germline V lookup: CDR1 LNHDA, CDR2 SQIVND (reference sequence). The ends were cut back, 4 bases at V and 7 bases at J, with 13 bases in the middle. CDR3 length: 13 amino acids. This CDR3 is CASSTPGLGGYTF. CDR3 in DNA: TGTGCCAGTAGTACGCCCGGACTCGGTGGCTACACCTTC.

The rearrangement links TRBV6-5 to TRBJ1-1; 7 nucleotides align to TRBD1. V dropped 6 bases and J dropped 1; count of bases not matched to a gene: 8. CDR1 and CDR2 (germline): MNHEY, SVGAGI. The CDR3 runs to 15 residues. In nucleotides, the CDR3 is TGTGCCAGCAGACCAGACAGGGTTTGGAACACTGAAGCTTTCTTT. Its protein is CASRPDRVWNTEAFF.

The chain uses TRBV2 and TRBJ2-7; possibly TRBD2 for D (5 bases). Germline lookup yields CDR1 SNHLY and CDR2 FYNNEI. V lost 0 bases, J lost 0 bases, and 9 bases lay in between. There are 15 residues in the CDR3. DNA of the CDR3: TGTGCCAGCAGTGAAGCGGCGGGCAGCTCCTACGAGCAGTACTTC. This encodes CASSEAAGSSYEQYF.

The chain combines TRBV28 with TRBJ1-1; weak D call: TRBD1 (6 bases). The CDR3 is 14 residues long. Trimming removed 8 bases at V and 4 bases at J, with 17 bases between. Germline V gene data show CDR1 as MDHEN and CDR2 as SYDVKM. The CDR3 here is CASLPGGLSTEAFF. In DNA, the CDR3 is TGTGCCAGCCTTCCCGGGGGGCTGAGCACTGAAGCTTTCTTT.

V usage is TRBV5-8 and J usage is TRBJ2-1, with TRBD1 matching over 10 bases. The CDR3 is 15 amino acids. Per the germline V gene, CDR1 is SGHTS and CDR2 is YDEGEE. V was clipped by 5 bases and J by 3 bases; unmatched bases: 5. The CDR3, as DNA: TGTGCCAGCAGTCCGGGACAGGGGTACTACAATGAGCAGTTCTTC. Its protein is CASSPGQGYYNEQFF. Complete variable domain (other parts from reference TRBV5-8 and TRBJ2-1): EAGVTQSPTHLIKTRGQQATLRCSPISGHTSVYWYQQALGLGLQFLLWYDEGEERNRGNFPPRFSGRQFPNYSSELNVNALELEDSALYLCASSPGQGYYNEQFFGPGTRLTVL.

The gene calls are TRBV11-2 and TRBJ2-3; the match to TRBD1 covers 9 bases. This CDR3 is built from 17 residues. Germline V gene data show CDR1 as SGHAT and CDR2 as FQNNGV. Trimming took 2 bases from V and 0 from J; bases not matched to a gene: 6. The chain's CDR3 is CASSLFRGTGSTDTQYF. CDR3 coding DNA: TGTGCCAGCAGCTTATTCCGAGGGACAGGGAGCACAGATACGCAGTATTTT.

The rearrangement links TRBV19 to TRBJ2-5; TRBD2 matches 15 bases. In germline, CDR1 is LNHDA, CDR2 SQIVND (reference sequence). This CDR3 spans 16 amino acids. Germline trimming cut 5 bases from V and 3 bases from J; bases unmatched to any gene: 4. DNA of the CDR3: TGTGCCAGTAGTCCCCGGACTAGCGGGAGGGAAGAGACCCAGTACTTC. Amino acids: CASSPRTSGREETQYF.